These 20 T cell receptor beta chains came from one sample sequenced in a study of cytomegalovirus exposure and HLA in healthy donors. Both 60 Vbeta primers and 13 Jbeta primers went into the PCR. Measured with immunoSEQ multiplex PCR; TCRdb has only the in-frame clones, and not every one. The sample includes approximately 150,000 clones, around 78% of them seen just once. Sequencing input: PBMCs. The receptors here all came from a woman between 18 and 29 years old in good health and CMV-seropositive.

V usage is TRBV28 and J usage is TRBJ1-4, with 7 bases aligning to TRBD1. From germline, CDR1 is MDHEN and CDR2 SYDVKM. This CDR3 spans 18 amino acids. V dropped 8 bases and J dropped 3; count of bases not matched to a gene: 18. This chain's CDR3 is CASRKRADIRGPNEKLFF. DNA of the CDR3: TGTGCCAGCCGTAAGCGGGCCGATATAAGGGGGCCTAATGAAAAACTGTTTTTT.

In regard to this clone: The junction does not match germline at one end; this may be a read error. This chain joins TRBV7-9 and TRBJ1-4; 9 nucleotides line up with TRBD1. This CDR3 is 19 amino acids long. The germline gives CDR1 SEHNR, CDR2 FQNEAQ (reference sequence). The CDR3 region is CSSSVRTGTGIKEGEKLFF. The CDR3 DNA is TGTTCCAGCAGCGTACGTACCGGGACAGGGATAAAGGAAGGCGAAAAACTGTTTTTT.

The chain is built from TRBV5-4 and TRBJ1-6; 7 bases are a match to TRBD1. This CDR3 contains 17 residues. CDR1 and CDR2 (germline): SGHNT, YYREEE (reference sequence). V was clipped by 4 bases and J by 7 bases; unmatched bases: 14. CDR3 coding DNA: TGTGCCAGCAGCCGGGGCGGTACCGGACAGGCAAATTCACCCCTCCACTTT. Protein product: CASSRGGTGQANSPLHF. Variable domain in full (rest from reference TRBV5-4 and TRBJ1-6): ETGVTQSPTHLIKTRGQQVTLRCSSQSGHNTVSWYQQALGQGPQFIFQYYREEENGRGNFPPRFSGLQFPNYSSELNVNALELDDSALYLCASSRGGTGQANSPLHFGNGTRLTVT.

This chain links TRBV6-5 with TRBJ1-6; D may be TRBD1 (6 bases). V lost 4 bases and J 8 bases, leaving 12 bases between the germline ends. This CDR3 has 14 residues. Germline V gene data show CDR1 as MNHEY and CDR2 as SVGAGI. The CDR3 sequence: CASSWTAFDSPLHF. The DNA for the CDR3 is TGTGCCAGCAGTTGGACAGCTTTCGATTCACCCCTCCACTTT.

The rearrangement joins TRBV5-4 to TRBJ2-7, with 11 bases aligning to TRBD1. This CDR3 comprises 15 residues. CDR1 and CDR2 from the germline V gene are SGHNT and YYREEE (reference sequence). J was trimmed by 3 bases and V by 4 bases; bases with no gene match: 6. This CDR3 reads CASSDPGQGDYEQYF. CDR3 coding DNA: TGTGCCAGCAGCGACCCGGGACAGGGGGACTACGAGCAGTACTTC. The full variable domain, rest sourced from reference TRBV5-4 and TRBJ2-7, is ETGVTQSPTHLIKTRGQQVTLRCSSQSGHNTVSWYQQALGQGPQFIFQYYREEENGRGNFPPRFSGLQFPNYSSELNVNALELDDSALYLCASSDPGQGDYEQYFGPGTRLTVT.

The chain's CDR3 is CASSLGLASEQYF. The CDR3 bases are TGCGCCAGCAGCCTGGGACTAGCCAGCGAGCAGTACTTC. The chain combines TRBV5-1 with TRBJ2-7, with TRBD2 matching over 9 bases. Germline CDR1 reads SGHRS; CDR2 reads YFSETQ. The CDR3 is 13 residues long. J gave up 6 bases and V 4 bases, and 5 bases lay outside the gene matches.

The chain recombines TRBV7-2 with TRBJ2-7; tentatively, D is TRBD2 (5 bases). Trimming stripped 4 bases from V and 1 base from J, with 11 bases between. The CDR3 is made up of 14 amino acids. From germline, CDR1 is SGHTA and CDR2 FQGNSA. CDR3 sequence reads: CASSYFRGSYEQYF. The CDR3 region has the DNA TGTGCCAGCAGCTATTTTCGGGGTTCCTACGAGCAGTACTTC.

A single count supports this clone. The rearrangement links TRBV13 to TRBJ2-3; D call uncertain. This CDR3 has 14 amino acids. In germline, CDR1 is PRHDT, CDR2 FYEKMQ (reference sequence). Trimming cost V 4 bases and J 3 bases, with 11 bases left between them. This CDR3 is CASSSADLTDTQYF. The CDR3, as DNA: TGTGCCAGCAGCTCCGCTGACTTGACAGATACGCAGTATTTT. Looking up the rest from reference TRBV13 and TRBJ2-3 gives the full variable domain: AAGVIQSPRHLIKEKRETATLKCYPIPRHDTVYWYQQGPGQDPQFLISFYEKMQSDKGSIPDRFSAQQFSDYHSELNMSSLELGDSALYFCASSSADLTDTQYFGPGTRLTVL.

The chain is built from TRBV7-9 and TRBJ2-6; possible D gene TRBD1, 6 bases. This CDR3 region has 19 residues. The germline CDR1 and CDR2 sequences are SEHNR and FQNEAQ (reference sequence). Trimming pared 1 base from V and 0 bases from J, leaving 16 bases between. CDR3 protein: CASSLGNDRTYSGANVLTF. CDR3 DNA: TGTGCCAGCAGCTTAGGGAATGACAGGACCTACTCTGGGGCCAACGTCCTGACTTTC.

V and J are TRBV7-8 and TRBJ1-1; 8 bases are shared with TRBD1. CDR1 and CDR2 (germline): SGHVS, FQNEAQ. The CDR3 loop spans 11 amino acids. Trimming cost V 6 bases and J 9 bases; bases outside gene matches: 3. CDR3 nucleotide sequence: TGTGCCAGCAGTAGACAGGGGAAAGCTTTCTTT. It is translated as CASSRQGKAFF.

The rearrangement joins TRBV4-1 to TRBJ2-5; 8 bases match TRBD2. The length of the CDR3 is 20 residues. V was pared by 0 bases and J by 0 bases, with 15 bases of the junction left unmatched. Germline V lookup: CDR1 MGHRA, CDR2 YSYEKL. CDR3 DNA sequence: TGCGCCAGCAGCCAAGATCGGGGGATGGTTGGCGGGGGGTACCAAGAGACCCAGTACTTC. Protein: CASSQDRGMVGGGYQETQYF.

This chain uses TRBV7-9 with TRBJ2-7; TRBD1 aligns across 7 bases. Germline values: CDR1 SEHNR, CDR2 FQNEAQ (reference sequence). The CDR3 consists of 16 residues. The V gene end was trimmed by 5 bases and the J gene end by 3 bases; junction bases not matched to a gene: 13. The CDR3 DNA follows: TGTGCCAGCAGCAGCAGGGAGACAGGGCTCGTCTACGAGCAGTACTTC. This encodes CASSSRETGLVYEQYF.

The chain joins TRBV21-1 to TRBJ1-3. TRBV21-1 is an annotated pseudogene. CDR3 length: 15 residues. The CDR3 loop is CASRTGLPAGNTIYF. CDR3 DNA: TGTGCCAGCAGAACGGGTCTCCCTGCGGGAAACACCATATATTTT.

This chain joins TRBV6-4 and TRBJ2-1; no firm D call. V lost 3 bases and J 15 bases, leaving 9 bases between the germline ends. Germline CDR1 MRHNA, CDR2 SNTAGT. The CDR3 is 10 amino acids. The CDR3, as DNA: TGTGCCAGCAGTGAAATAGAACTGTTCTTC. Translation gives CASSEIELFF.

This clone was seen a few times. The CDR3 reads CASRGTGGITGELFF. As DNA, the CDR3 is TGTGCCAGCAGAGGGACAGGGGGCATCACCGGGGAGCTGTTTTTT. The chain recombines TRBV6-1 with TRBJ2-2; 12 nucleotides align to TRBD1. V shed 6 bases, J shed 4 bases, and the junction held 3 bases outside the gene matches. The CDR3 runs to 15 residues. The germline V gene has CDR1 MNHNS and CDR2 SASEGT.

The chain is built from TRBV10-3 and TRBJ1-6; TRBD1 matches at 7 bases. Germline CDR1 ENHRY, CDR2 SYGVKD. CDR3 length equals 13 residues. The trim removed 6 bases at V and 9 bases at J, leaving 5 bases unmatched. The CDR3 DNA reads TGTGCCATCAGGGGACAGAGCGGTTCACCCCTCCACTTT. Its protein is CAIRGQSGSPLHF.

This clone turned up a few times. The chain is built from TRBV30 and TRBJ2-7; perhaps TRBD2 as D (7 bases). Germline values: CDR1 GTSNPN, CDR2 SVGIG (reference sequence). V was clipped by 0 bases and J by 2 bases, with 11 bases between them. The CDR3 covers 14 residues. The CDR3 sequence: CAWSVGGPPYEQYF. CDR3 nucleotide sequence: TGTGCCTGGAGTGTCGGGGGGCCACCCTACGAGCAGTACTTC.

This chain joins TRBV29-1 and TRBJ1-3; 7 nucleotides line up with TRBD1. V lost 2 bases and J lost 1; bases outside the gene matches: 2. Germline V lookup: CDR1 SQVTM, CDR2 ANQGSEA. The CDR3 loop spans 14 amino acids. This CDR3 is CSVEQGVSGNTIYF. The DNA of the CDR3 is TGCAGCGTTGAACAGGGGGTTTCTGGAAACACCATATATTTT.

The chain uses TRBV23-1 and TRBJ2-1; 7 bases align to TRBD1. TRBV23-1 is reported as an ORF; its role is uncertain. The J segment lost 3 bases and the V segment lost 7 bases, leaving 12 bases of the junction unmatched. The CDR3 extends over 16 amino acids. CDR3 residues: CASTRRGGRNYNEQFF. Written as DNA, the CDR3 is TGCGCCAGCACGCGTAGAGGGGGCAGGAACTACAATGAGCAGTTCTTC.

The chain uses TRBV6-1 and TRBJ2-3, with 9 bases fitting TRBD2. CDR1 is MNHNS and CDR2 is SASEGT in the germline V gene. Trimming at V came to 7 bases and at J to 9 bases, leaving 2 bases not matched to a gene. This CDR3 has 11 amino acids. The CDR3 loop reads CASNLAGTQYF. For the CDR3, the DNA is TGTGCCAGCAACCTAGCGGGGACGCAGTATTTT.